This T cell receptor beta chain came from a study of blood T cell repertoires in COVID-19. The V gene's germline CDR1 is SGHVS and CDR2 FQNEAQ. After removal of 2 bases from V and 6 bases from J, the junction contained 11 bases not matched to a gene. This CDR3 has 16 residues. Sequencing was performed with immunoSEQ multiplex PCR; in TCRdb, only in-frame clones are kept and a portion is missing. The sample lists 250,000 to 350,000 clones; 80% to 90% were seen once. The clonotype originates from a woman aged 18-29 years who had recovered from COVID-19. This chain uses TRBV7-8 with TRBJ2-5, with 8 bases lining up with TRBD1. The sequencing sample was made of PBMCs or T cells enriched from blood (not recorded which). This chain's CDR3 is CASSLYATGASQTQYF. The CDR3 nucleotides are TGTGCCAGCAGCTTATATGCGACAGGGGCCAGTCAGACCCAGTACTTC.